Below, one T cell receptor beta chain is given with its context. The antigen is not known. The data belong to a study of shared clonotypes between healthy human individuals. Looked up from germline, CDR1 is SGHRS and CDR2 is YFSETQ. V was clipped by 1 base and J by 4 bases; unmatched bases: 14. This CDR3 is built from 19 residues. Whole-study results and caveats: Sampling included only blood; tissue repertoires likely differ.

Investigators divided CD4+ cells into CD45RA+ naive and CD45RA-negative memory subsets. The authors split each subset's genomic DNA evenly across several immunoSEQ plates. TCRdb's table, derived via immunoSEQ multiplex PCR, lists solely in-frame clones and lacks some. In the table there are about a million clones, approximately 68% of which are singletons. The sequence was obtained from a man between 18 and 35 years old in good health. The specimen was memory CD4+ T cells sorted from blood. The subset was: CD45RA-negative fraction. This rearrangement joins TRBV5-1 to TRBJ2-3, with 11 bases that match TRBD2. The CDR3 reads CASSLLGLAGGEPSDTQYF. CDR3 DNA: TGCGCCAGCAGCTTGTTAGGACTAGCGGGCGGGGAGCCTTCAGATACGCAGTATTTT.